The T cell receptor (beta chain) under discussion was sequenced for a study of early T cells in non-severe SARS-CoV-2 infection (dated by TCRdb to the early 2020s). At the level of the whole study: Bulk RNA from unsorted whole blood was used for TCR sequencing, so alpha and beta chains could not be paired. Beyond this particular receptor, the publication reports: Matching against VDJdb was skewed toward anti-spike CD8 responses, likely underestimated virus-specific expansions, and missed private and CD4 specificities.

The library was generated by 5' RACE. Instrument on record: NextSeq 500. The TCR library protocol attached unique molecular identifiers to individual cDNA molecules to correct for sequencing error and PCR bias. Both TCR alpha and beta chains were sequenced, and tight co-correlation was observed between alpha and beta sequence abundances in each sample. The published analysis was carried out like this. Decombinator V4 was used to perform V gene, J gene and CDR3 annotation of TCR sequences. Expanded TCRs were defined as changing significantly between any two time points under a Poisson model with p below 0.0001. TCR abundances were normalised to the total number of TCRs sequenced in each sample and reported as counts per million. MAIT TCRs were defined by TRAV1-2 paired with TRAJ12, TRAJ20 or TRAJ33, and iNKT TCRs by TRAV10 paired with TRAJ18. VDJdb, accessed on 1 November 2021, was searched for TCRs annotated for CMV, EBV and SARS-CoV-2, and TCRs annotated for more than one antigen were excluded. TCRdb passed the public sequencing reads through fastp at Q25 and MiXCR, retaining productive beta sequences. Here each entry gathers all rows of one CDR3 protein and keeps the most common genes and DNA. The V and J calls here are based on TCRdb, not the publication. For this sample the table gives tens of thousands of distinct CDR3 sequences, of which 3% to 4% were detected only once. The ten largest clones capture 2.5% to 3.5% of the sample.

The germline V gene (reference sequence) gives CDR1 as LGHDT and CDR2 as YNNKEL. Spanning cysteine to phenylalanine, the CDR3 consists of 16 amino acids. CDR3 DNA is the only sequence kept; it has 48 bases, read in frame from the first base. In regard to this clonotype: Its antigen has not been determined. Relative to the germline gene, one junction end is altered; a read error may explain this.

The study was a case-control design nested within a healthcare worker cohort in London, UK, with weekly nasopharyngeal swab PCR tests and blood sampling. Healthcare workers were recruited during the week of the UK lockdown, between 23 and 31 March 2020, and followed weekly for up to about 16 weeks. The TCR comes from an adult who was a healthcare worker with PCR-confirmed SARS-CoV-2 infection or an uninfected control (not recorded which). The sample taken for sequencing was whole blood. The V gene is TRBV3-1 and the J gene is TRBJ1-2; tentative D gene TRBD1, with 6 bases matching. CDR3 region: CASSQDTGTTKYGYTF. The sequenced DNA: TGTGCCAGCAGCCAAGATACAGGGACGACTAAATATGGCTACACCTTC.